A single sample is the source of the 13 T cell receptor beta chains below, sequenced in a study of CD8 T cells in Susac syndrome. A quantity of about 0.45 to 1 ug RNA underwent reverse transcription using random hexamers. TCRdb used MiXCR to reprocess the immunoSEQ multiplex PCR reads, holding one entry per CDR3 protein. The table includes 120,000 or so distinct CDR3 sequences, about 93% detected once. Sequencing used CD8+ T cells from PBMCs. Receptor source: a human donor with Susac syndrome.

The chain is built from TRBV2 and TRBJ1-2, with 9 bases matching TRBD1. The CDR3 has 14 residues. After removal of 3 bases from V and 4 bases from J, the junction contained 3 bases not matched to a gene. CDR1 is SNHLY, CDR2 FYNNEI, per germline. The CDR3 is CASSEDRGVYGYTF. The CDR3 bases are TGTGCCAGCAGTGAGGACAGGGGAGTCTATGGCTACACCTTC.

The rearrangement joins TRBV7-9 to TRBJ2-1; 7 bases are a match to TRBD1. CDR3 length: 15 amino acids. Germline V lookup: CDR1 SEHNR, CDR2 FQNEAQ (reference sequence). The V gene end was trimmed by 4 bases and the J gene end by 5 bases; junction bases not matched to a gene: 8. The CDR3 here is CASSSWDRRHNEQFF. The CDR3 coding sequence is TGTGCCAGCAGCTCCTGGGACAGAAGACACAATGAGCAGTTCTTC.

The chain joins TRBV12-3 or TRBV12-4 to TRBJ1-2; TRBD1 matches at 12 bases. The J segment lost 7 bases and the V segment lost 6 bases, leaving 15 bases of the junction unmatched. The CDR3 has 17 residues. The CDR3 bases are TGTGCCAGCAGAACTACCGGGACAGGGGGCCGATACGGTGGCTACACCTTC. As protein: CASRTTGTGGRYGGYTF.

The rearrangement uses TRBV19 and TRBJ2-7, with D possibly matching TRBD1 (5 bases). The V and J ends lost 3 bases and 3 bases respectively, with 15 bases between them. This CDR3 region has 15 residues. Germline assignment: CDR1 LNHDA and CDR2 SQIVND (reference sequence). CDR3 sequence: CASSMDRGYLYEQYF. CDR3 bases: TGTGCCAGTAGTATGGATAGGGGTTACCTCTACGAGCAGTACTTC.

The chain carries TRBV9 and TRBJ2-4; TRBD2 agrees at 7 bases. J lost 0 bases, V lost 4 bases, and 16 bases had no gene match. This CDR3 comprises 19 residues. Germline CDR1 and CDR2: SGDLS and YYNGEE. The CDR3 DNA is TGTGCCAGCAGCCCAGAAGGGAGCGGGACGACTTTAGCCAAAAACATTCAGTACTTC. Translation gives CASSPEGSGTTLAKNIQYF.

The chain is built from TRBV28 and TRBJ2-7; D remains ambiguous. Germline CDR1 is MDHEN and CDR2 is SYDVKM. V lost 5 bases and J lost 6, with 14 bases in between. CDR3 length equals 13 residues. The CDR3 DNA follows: TGTGCCAGCAGTGGCCAGGACGAGGTCGAGCAGTACTTC. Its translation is CASSGQDEVEQYF. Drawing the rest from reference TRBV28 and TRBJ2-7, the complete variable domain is DVKVTQSSRYLVKRTGEKVFLECVQDMDHENMFWYRQDPGLGLRLIYFSYDVKMKEKGDIPEGYSVSREKKERFSLILESASTNQTSMYLCASSGQDEVEQYFGPGTRLTVT.

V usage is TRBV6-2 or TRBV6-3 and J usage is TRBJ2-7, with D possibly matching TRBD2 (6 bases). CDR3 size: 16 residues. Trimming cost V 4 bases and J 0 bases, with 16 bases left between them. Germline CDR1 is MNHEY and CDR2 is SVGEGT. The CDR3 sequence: CASSLNSGRSSYEQYF. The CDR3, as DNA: TGTGCCAGCAGTTTAAACAGCGGGCGAAGCTCCTACGAGCAGTACTTC.

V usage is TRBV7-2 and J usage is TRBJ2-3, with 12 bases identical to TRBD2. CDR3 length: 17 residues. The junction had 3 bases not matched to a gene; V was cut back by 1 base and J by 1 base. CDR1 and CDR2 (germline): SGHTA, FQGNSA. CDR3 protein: CASSLVTSGGGTDTQYF. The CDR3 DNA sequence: TGTGCCAGCAGCTTAGTGACTAGCGGGGGTGGCACAGATACGCAGTATTTT.

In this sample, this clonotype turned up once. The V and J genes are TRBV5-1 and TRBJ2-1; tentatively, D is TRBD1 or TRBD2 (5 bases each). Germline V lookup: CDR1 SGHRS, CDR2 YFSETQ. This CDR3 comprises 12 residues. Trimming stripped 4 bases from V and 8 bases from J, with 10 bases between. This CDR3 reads CASSTGAHEQFF. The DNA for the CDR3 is TGCGCCAGCAGCACCGGGGCTCATGAGCAGTTCTTC.

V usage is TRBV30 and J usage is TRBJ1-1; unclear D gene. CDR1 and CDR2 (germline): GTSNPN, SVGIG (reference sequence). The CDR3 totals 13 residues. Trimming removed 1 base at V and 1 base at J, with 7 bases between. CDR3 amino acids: CAWSGQANTEAFF. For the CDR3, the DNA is TGTGCCTGGAGTGGCCAGGCGAACACTGAAGCTTTCTTT. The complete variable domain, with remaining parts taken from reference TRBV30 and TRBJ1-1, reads SQTIHQWPATLVQPVGSPLSLECTVEGTSNPNLYWYRQAAGRGLQLLFYSVGIGQISSEVPQNLSASRPQDRQFILSSKKLLLSDSGFYLCAWSGQANTEAFFGQGTRLTVV.

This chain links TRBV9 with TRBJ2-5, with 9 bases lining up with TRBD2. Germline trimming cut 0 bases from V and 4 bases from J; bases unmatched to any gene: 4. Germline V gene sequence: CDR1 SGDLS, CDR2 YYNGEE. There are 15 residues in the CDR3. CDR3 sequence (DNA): TGTGCCAGCAGCGTAGGAGGGACTAGCAGAGAGACCCAGTACTTC. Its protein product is CASSVGGTSRETQYF.

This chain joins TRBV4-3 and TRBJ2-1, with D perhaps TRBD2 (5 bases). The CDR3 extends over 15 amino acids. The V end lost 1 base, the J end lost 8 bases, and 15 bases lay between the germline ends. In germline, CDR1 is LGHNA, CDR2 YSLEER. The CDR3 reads CASSQGLYRPHEQFF. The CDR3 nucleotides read TGCGCCAGCAGCCAAGGACTATATAGGCCCCATGAGCAGTTCTTC.

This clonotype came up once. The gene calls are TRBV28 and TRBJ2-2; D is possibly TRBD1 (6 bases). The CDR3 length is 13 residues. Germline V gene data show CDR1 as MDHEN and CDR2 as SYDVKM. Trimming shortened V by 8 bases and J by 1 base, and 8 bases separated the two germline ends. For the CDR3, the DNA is TGTGCCAGCGAGACAGGGAACACCGGGGAGCTGTTTTTT. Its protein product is CASETGNTGELFF.